Listed below are T cell receptor beta chains from one sample, sequenced in a study of PD-1 blockade in classical Hodgkin lymphoma. Assay: immunoSEQ multiplex PCR; the TCRdb copy retains only in-frame clones and omits some. Of 25,000 to 35,000 clones detected, about two thirds appear once; the ten largest clones hold under 4.5%. Material: peripheral blood mononuclear cells (PBMCs), obtained before the fourth cycle of nivolumab. The receptors shown here come from a human donor with classical Hodgkin lymphoma. Both conserved end residues are part of each CDR3. Fields, in order: clone size, D gene, J gene, V gene, CDR3 protein, CDR3 DNA. D genes are given only for firm matches. Size is omitted from some rows. Given values are once, few, many or a class for expanded clones.

-	TRBD2	TRBJ2-7	TRBV5-6	CASSPEGSGRFYEQYF	TGTGCCAGCAGCCCGGAGGGTAGCGGGAGGTTCTACGAGCAGTACTTC
-	-	TRBJ2-3	TRBV10-2	CASSPNVWGPSTDTQYF	TGCGCCAGCAGCCCCAACGTATGGGGGCCCAGCACAGATACGCAGTATTTT
-	-	TRBJ2-5	TRBV27	CASSPEGRQETQYF	TGTGCCAGCAGTCCTGAGGGGCGCCAAGAGACCCAGTACTTC
-	-	TRBJ1-2	TRBV5-6	CASSPDIGRANYGYTF	TGTGCCAGCAGCCCAGATATAGGGAGGGCTAACTATGGCTACACCTTC
-	-	TRBJ1-6	TRBV28	CASSLGGGRDNSPLHF	TGTGCCAGCAGTTTAGGCGGGGGCCGGGATAATTCACCCCTCCACTTT
-	TRBD2	TRBJ2-4	TRBV18	CASSSTSGLAKNIQYF	TGTGCCAGCTCATCGACTAGCGGTCTAGCCAAAAACATTCAGTACTTC
-	TRBD2	TRBJ2-3	TRBV11-1	CASRRGTSSTDTQYF	TGTGCCAGCAGGCGGGGGACCTCTAGCACAGATACGCAGTATTTT
-	-	TRBJ2-1	TRBV7-3	CASSSSAYNEQFF	TGTGCCAGCAGCTCATCAGCCTACAATGAGCAGTTCTTC
-	TRBD1	TRBJ1-6	TRBV30	CAWGTGGDSPLHF	TGTGCCTGGGGGACAGGGGGAGATTCACCCCTCCACTTT
medium-sized	TRBD1	TRBJ1-2	TRBV29-1	CSAGTGDYGYTF	TGCAGCGCAGGGACAGGGGACTATGGCTACACCTTC
-	-	TRBJ2-3	TRBV18	CASSPQTRGTDTQYF	TGTGCCAGCTCACCTCAAACTCGCGGCACAGATACGCAGTATTTT
-	-	TRBJ2-5	TRBV28	CASSGGLETQYF	TGTGCCAGCAGCGGGGGCCTTGAGACCCAGTACTTC
few	-	TRBJ1-1	TRBV7-8	CASSPDGRARTEAFF	TGTGCCAGCAGCCCCGACGGTCGGGCAAGGACTGAAGCTTTCTTT
-	-	TRBJ2-1	TRBV6-1	CASSEYFGSYNEQFF	TGTGCCAGCAGTGAGTACTTTGGCTCCTACAATGAGCAGTTCTTC
-	-	TRBJ1-1	TRBV6-6	CASSYGGARTEAFF	TGTGCCAGCAGTTACGGGGGGGCGCGTACTGAAGCTTTCTTT
-	-	TRBJ2-1	TRBV7-2	CASSSSSVSLYNEQFF	TGTGCCAGCAGCTCATCCTCGGTGAGCCTCTACAATGAGCAGTTCTTC
-	TRBD2	TRBJ2-1	TRBV14	CASSRASGGNEQFF	TGTGCCAGCAGCCGGGCTAGCGGGGGCAATGAGCAGTTCTTC
-	-	TRBJ2-7	TRBV6-6	CASSYSSYEQYF	TGTGCCAGCAGTTACTCCTCCTACGAGCAGTACTTC
-	-	TRBJ1-1	TRBV5-6	CASSSQGYTEAFF	TGTGCCAGCAGCTCACAGGGATACACTGAAGCTTTCTTT
-	TRBD1	TRBJ2-3	TRBV11-3	CASSILTGATQYF	TGTGCCAGCAGCATCCTGACAGGGGCTACGCAGTATTTT
-	-	TRBJ2-7	TRBV5-1	CASSPRGGQGSYEQYF	TGCGCCAGCAGCCCACGGGGGGGACAGGGTTCCTACGAGCAGTACTTC
once	TRBD1	TRBJ1-1	TRBV5-1	CASRRQGAVTEAFF	TGCGCCAGCAGAAGACAGGGGGCGGTCACTGAAGCTTTCTTT
few	TRBD1	TRBJ1-1	TRBV4-3	CASSQDLGQLEAFF	TGCGCCAGCAGCCAAGATCTGGGACAGCTTGAAGCTTTCTTT
-	-	TRBJ1-1	TRBV7-2	CASSFRASNTEAFF	TGTGCCAGCAGCTTCCGGGCTTCAAACACTGAAGCTTTCTTT
-	-	TRBJ1-1	TRBV7-9	CASSLGQLLLNAEAFF	TGTGCCAGCAGCTTAGGACAGCTCCTACTCAACGCTGAAGCTTTCTTT
few	TRBD1	TRBJ2-7	TRBV5-1	CASPILMTGNYEQYF	TGCGCCAGCCCGATTCTTATGACAGGGAACTACGAGCAGTACTTC
few	-	TRBJ2-5	TRBV4-1	CASSPRGPETQYF	TGCGCCAGCAGCCCCAGGGGTCCAGAGACCCAGTACTTC
-	-	TRBJ2-7	TRBV5-4	CASSYLGRVDLGYEQYF	TGTGCCAGCAGCTACCTCGGCAGGGTCGATCTGGGGTACGAGCAGTACTTC
few	-	TRBJ2-3	TRBV29-1	CSVVGGGTDTQYF	TGCAGCGTTGTAGGGGGGGGGACAGATACGCAGTATTTT
-	TRBD1	TRBJ1-4	TRBV28	CATDRPNEKLFF	TGTGCCACGGACAGGCCTAATGAAAAACTGTTTTTT
-	-	TRBJ1-2	TRBV19	CASSIVRAGNGYTF	TGTGCCAGTAGTATAGTCCGCGCGGGAAATGGCTACACCTTC
-	-	TRBJ2-1	TRBV7-3	CASSPWELSYNEQFF	TGTGCCAGCAGCCCCTGGGAGCTGTCCTACAATGAGCAGTTCTTC
few	TRBD2	TRBJ2-4	TRBV5-1	CASSLDLLAGGPQYF	TGCGCCAGCAGCTTGGATCTGCTAGCGGGGGGCCCCCAATACTTC
-	-	TRBJ1-3	TRBV7-9	CASSLDSSGNTIYF	TGTGCCAGCAGCTTAGACAGCTCTGGAAACACCATATATTTT
-	-	TRBJ2-1	TRBV7-9	CASSTRGEQFF	TGTGCCAGCAGCACCCGGGGTGAGCAGTTCTTC
-	-	TRBJ1-4	TRBV7-9	CAISKATNEKLFF	TGTGCCATATCGAAGGCAACTAATGAAAAACTGTTTTTT
-	-	TRBJ1-3	TRBV7-6	CASSLAGAGYTGNTIYF	TGTGCCAGCAGCTTAGCGGGGGCAGGGTATACTGGAAACACCATATATTTT
-	TRBD2	TRBJ2-3	TRBV30	CAETSGSSTDTQYF	TGTGCCGAGACTAGCGGGTCTAGCACAGATACGCAGTATTTT
-	-	TRBJ1-4	TRBV5-1	CASSLELNEKLFF	TGCGCCAGCAGCCTGGAGTTAAATGAAAAACTGTTTTTT
-	TRBD1	TRBJ2-1	TRBV7-2	CASSPRQGRSSYNEQFF	TGTGCCAGCAGCCCCCGACAGGGAAGGAGCTCCTACAATGAGCAGTTCTTC
-	-	TRBJ2-3	TRBV7-2	CASSPRWGDSDTQYF	TGTGCCAGCAGCCCCCGGTGGGGGGATTCAGATACGCAGTATTTT
-	-	TRBJ2-7	TRBV7-2	CASRDSQLQREQYF	TGTGCCAGCAGAGACAGCCAGCTACAAAGAGAGCAGTACTTC
-	TRBD1	TRBJ1-5	TRBV2	CASSGPGQGSNQPQHF	TGTGCCAGCAGTGGACCGGGACAGGGGAGCAATCAGCCCCAGCATTTT
-	-	TRBJ2-5	TRBV11-2	CASSLGGSGEETQYF	TGTGCCAGCAGCTTAGGGGGTTCGGGTGAAGAGACCCAGTACTTC